The sequence of this T cell receptor (beta chain) was determined in a study of T cell changes during pregnancy in multiple sclerosis. This CDR3 has 14 amino acids. Germline lookup yields CDR1 GTSNPN and CDR2 SVGIG (reference sequence). The V segment lost 5 bases and the J segment 2 bases; nucleotides outside the gene matches: 3. The assay was immunoSEQ multiplex PCR, and TCRdb's table has in-frame clones only and misses some. Here the sample spans tens of thousands of clones, roughly 86% being singletons. The source of this sequence is a female donor with multiple sclerosis, enrolled in a pregnancy study. The material sequenced was peripheral blood, taken in the first trimester of pregnancy. This chain joins TRBV30 and TRBJ1-5; 10 nucleotides agree with TRBD1. The CDR3 region is CAWGDRGGNQPQHF. The DNA of the CDR3 is TGTGCCTGGGGGGACAGGGGAGGCAATCAGCCCCAGCATTTT.